This T cell receptor beta chain was captured in a study of T-cell reconstitution after alpha-beta-depleted transplantation in children. This clonotype was seen a few times. Its antigen is as yet unknown. Study findings and constraints: At one year after transplant, newly produced T cells mostly accounted for T-cell counts and diversity. Several hundred expanded graft clones reportedly were the source of alpha-beta T cells about two months after transplant.

The ends were cut back, 1 base at V and 5 bases at J, with 12 bases in the middle. There are 14 residues in the CDR3. The germline V gene has CDR1 SGDLS and CDR2 YYNGEE. Unique molecular identifiers were used to barcode this TCRbeta library. MiXCR, run by TCRdb on the PCR reads, gives a single entry per CDR3 protein. This sample has about 980,000 distinct CDR3 sequences, with about 30% found just once. Sequencing used PBMCs, mostly from graft donor cells, obtained 360 days after TCRalphabeta/CD19-depleted stem cell transplant. The clonotype comes from a boy under two years old who had a stem cell transplant for SCID, so the T cells may come from the graft donor. The gene calls are TRBV9 and TRBJ2-5; D might be TRBD2 (5 bases). The CDR3 here is CASSVRWGDETQYF. CDR3 in DNA: TGTGCCAGCAGCGTACGGTGGGGAGACGAGACCCAGTACTTC. The entire variable domain, with the rest obtained from reference TRBV9 and TRBJ2-5, is as follows: DSGVTQTPKHLITATGQRVTLRCSPRSGDLSVYWYQQSLDQGLQFLIQYYNGEERAKGNILERFSAQQFPDLHSELNLSSLELGDSALYFCASSVRWGDETQYFGPGTRLLVL.